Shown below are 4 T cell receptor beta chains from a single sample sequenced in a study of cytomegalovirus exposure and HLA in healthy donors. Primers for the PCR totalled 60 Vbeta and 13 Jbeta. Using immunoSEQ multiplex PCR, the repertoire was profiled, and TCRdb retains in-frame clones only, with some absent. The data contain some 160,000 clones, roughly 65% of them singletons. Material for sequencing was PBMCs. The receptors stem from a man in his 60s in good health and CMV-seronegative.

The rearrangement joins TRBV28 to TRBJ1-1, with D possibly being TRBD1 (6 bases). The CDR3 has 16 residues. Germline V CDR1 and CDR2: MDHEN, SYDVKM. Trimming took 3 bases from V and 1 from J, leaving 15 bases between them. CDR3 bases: TGTGCCAGCAGTTTGGTGGCAGGGGCAGAGAACACTGAAGCTTTCTTT. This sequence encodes CASSLVAGAENTEAFF.

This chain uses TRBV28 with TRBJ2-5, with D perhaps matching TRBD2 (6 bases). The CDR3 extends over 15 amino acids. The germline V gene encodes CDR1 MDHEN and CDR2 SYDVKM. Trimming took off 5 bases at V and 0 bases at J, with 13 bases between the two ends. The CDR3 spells CASSPGLPNQETQYF. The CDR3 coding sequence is TGTGCCAGCAGTCCGGGACTGCCCAACCAAGAGACCCAGTACTTC.

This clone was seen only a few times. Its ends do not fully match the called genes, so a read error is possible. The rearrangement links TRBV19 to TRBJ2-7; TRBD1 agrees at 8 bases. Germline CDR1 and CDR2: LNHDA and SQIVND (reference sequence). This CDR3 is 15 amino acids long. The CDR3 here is CASTMGRQGSSEQYF. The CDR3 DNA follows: TGTGCCAGTACCATGGGGAGACAGGGGTCCTCCGAGCAGTACTTC.

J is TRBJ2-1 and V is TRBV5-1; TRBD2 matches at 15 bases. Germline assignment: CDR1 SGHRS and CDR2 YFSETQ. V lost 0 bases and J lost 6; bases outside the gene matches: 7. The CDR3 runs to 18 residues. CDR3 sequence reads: CASSLAGGGLAGGNEQFF. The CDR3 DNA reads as TGCGCCAGCAGCTTGGCCGGGGGGGGACTAGCGGGAGGCAATGAGCAGTTCTTC.